Below are 2 T cell receptor beta chains sequenced from a single sample in a study of beta chain features in type 1 diabetes. Every isolated RNA sample was fully reverse transcribed, so sequencing captured expressed TCRB transcripts. Produced via immunoSEQ multiplex PCR; TCRdb's table is partial and in-frame only. Of 200,000 to 250,000 clones listed, 55% to 70% are singletons. Material for sequencing was naive CD4+ T cells from blood. The receptors were sampled from a young man in good health.

About this clone itself: Within the sample, other DNA sequences also encode this same CDR3. This chain joins TRBV29-1 and TRBJ2-7; no clear D gene. V was clipped by 3 bases and J by 0 bases, with 3 bases between them. This CDR3 contains 11 residues. CDR1 is SQVTM and CDR2 is ANQGSEA in the germline V gene. This CDR3 is CSVELSYEQYF. The CDR3 DNA follows: TGCAGCGTTGAGCTCTCCTACGAGCAGTACTTC.

The J gene is TRBJ1-2, the V gene TRBV7-2; 9 bases map to TRBD1. Unmatched junction bases numbered 11, after V lost 4 bases and J lost 8 bases. The CDR3 is 15 residues long. The germline CDR1 and CDR2 sequences are SGHTA and FQGNSA. The DNA for the CDR3 is TGTGCCAGCAGCTGGTATCGGACAGGGGAAGAAGGCTACACCTTC. Translation: CASSWYRTGEEGYTF.